In this sample, the clone carrying this T cell receptor beta chain turned up a few times. Its antigen is currently unknown. 5'RACE, which relied on constant-segment primers, yielded TCR alpha and TCR beta cDNA libraries carrying sample barcodes and UMIs. TCRdb re-called the 5' RACE reads through MiXCR, storing one row per CDR3 protein. The sample holds 250,000 to 350,000 distinct CDR3 sequences, under 20% seen once. The record originates from a study of T-cell memory formation after mild COVID-19. Points from the study as a whole: Among CD4+ contracting clones, most were CM and EM, and CD8+ ones EMRA.

The CDR3 consists of 14 residues. Germline V gene data show CDR1 as MNHEY and CDR2 as SVGAGI. The V end lost 5 bases, the J end lost 4 bases, and 14 bases lay between the germline ends. The receptor was derived from a man aged 18-30 years who had mild COVID-19 (a few samples of this study predate the infection). Cell type and time point are not known. This chain connects TRBV6-5 to TRBJ2-5; D is tentatively TRBD1 or TRBD2 (5 bases each). Sequencing was carried out using PBMCs or a T cell subset sorted from them (not recorded which). CDR3 bases: TGTGCCAGCAGTCCCCACGGGGACGGAGAGACCCAGTACTTC. Translated: CASSPHGDGETQYF.